A single sample is the source of the 25 T cell receptor beta chains below, sequenced in a study of metastatic and nonmetastatic thyroid tumors. TCRdb redid the clone calls on the PCR reads using MiXCR. The data hold about 90,000 clones, with approximately 9% observed a single time. All patients were treatment-naive before thyroid surgery. The sample comprised blood. Source of these receptors: a female donor with papillary thyroid cancer or a benign thyroid nodule (not recorded which). Some clones in this sample may be carry-over from other donors' samples.

This clone was detected a few times. Other DNA variants within this sample encode the same CDR3. The J gene is TRBJ2-3, the V gene TRBV30; tentative D call: TRBD2 (6 bases). Germline V lookup: CDR1 GTSNPN, CDR2 SVGIG (reference sequence). The V and J ends lost 0 bases and 2 bases respectively, with 18 bases between them. This CDR3 has 17 amino acids. CDR3 nucleotides: TGTGCCTGGAGTGTGGCGGGACTGGCGGGGACCACAGATACGCAGTATTTT. As protein: CAWSVAGLAGTTDTQYF.

This clone was seen many times. CDR3 nucleotide sequence: TGTGCCAGCAGCGCCGGGACGGGCTACACCTTC. It is translated as CASSAGTGYTF. This chain links TRBV9 with TRBJ1-2, with D possibly TRBD1 on 5 matching bases. This CDR3 is built from 11 residues. V lost 3 bases and J 8 bases, leaving 8 bases between the germline ends. Germline values: CDR1 SGDLS, CDR2 YYNGEE.

This clone was detected a few times. A much larger clone lies a single base off, so this may be a read error. V is TRBV6-2 or TRBV6-3 and J is TRBJ2-5, with TRBD2 as a possible D gene (6 bases). Germline V gene data show CDR1 as MNHEY and CDR2 as SVGEGT. CDR3 length: 13 amino acids. The V end was cut by 7 bases, the J end by 9 bases, with 18 bases between. DNA for the CDR3: TGTGCCAGCATTGACCCGGGGGTGGAGGCCCAGTACTTC. This translates into CASIDPGVEAQYF.

This clone was recorded many times. V usage is TRBV18 and J usage is TRBJ1-2, with 8 bases identical to TRBD1. The CDR3 has 16 residues. CDR1 KGHSH and CDR2 LQKENI come from the germline V gene. Germline trimming cut 6 bases from V and 4 bases from J; bases unmatched to any gene: 13. The DNA for the CDR3 is TGTGCCAGCTCCCTCTCCGGGACAACAGGGGGCTATGGCTACACCTTC. It codes for CASSLSGTTGGYGYTF.

This clone showed up many times. The V and J genes are TRBV11-2 and TRBJ2-1; 12 bases fit TRBD2. This CDR3 comprises 15 residues. The J segment lost 7 bases and the V segment lost 2 bases, leaving 3 bases of the junction unmatched. In germline, CDR1 is SGHAT, CDR2 FQNNGV. The CDR3 coding sequence is TGTGCCAGCAGCTTAACTAGCGGGGGGAGTAATGAGCAGTTCTTC. Residues: CASSLTSGGSNEQFF.

This clone showed up just a few times. The genes are TRBV20-1 and TRBJ1-1; a weak D match, TRBD1 (6 bases). The CDR3 length is 14 residues. Germline assignment: CDR1 DFQATT and CDR2 SNEGSKA (reference sequence). The V gene lost 2 bases and the J gene lost 2 bases, with 12 bases spanning the gap. The CDR3 loop reads CSARSGTPNTEAFF. For the CDR3, the DNA is TGCAGTGCTAGAAGCGGGACACCCAACACTGAAGCTTTCTTT.

This clone was counted at least ten times. J is TRBJ1-6 and V is TRBV6-2 or TRBV6-3; D is possibly TRBD1 (6 bases). The germline gives CDR1 MNHEY, CDR2 SVGEGT. V lost 2 bases and J 10 bases, leaving 27 bases between the germline ends. The CDR3 extends over 19 amino acids. The CDR3 coding sequence is TGTGCCAGCAGTTACAGGGAAGGGGGAGGAGAGGGTTATGGCTCACCCCTCCACTTT. Encoded protein: CASSYREGGGEGYGSPLHF.

This clone appeared many times. Other DNA sequences in this specimen translate into the identical CDR3. J is TRBJ2-3 and V is TRBV24-1; 9 bases fit TRBD1. Trimming took 4 bases from V and 4 from J; bases not matched to a gene: 5. From germline, CDR1 is KGHDR and CDR2 SFDVKD. This CDR3 is built from 15 residues. The CDR3 region has the DNA TGTGCCACCAGTGACCCGGGACAGGGCGCAGATACGCAGTATTTT. Its translation is CATSDPGQGADTQYF.

The chain uses TRBV18 and TRBJ1-2, with D possibly TRBD1 on 6 matching bases. This CDR3 is 14 amino acids long. Germline assignment: CDR1 KGHSH and CDR2 LQKENI. Trimming stripped 8 bases from V and 3 bases from J, with 16 bases between. The CDR3 coding sequence is TGTGCCAGCAACCCAGGGGTCGCAGACTATGGCTACACCTTC. Translation gives CASNPGVADYGYTF.

This clone was picked up many times. The chain employs TRBV7-6 and TRBJ2-5; 8 nucleotides align to TRBD2. Germline trimming cut 1 base from V and 4 bases from J; bases unmatched to any gene: 8. Germline CDR1 SGHVS, CDR2 FNYEAQ. There are 16 residues in the CDR3. CDR3 bases: TGTGCCAGCAGCTTAGAGGGCGGGGGGCGAAGAGAGACCCAGTACTTC. Its protein is CASSLEGGGRRETQYF.

Of note for this clone: This could be a read error, since a much larger clone is one nucleotide away. This chain links TRBV20-1 with TRBJ2-5; D possibly corresponds to TRBD2 (6 bases). Germline-derived CDR1 and CDR2 are DFQATT and SNEGSKA (reference sequence). The CDR3 has 15 amino acids. Trimming left V 6 bases short and J 1 base short, with 18 bases between. CDR3 amino acids: CSAPSANVAQETQYF. CDR3 bases: TGCAGTGCCCCTAGCGCCAACGTGGCCCAAGAGACCCAGTACTTC.

V gene TRBV11-1 combines with J gene TRBJ1-2, with D perhaps TRBD1 (5 bases). CDR3 length: 16 amino acids. Trimming took 3 bases from V and 5 from J, leaving 19 bases between them. Looked up from germline, CDR1 is SGHAT and CDR2 is FQDESV (reference sequence). The CDR3 DNA follows: TGTGCCAGCAGCTTTTTTGTCATCGGGGCGTCATATGGCTACACCTTC. The encoded protein is CASSFFVIGASYGYTF.

In DNA form, the CDR3 reads TGCAGTGCTGGATCGACAGGGTGGGACATTCAGTACTTC. Residues: CSAGSTGWDIQYF. V and J are TRBV20-1 and TRBJ2-4; 7 positions match TRBD1. The CDR3 is 13 amino acids. V shed 5 bases, J shed 8 bases, and the junction held 9 bases outside the gene matches. CDR1 DFQATT and CDR2 SNEGSKA come from the germline V gene (reference sequence).

This clone came up many times. The genes are TRBV5-1 and TRBJ1-2, with 7 bases identical to TRBD1. V shed 2 bases and J 8 bases; nucleotides not matched to a gene: 6. The CDR3 totals 13 residues. Germline V gene data show CDR1 as SGHRS and CDR2 as YFSETQ. Here the CDR3 DNA reads TGCGCCAGCAGCTTAAGCGGGACAGAGGGCTACACCTTC. It translates to CASSLSGTEGYTF.

This clone was counted ten times or more. The rearrangement uses TRBV3-1 and TRBJ1-5; D is undetermined. Germline CDR1 LGHDT, CDR2 YNNKEL (reference sequence). CDR3 size: 16 residues. Trimming took 1 base from V and 1 from J, leaving 11 bases between them. CDR3 DNA sequence: TGTGCCAGCAGCCAAGGATGGAAAGGGAGCAATCAGCCCCAGCATTTT. This translates into CASSQGWKGSNQPQHF.

This clone was detected ten times or more. V usage is TRBV10-3 and J usage is TRBJ1-3; TRBD1 matches 10 bases. CDR3 size: 15 residues. Trimming took 6 bases from V and 3 from J; bases not matched to a gene: 5. CDR1 ENHRY and CDR2 SYGVKD come from the germline V gene. This CDR3 is CAIRKGTGVGNTIYF. CDR3 bases: TGTGCCATCAGGAAGGGGACAGGGGTTGGAAACACCATATATTTT.

In this sample, this clone turned up many times. The chain links TRBV12-3 or TRBV12-4 to TRBJ2-1; 9 bases agree with TRBD1. The CDR3 is 16 residues long. The V segment lost 6 bases and the J segment 5 bases; nucleotides outside the gene matches: 11. For the CDR3, the DNA is TGTGCCAGCAGACCGAACCAGGGACAGGGTCACAATGAGCAGTTCTTC. Protein sequence: CASRPNQGQGHNEQFF.

The V and J genes are TRBV5-6 and TRBJ2-5; the D gene is possibly TRBD2 (6 bases). The V and J ends lost 4 bases and 1 base respectively, with 14 bases between them. The CDR3 sequence is 15 residues long. Germline V gene data show CDR1 as SGHDT and CDR2 as YYEEEE. In DNA, the CDR3 is TGTGCCAGCAGCGTGCCTTTGGAGGGCCAAGAGACCCAGTACTTC. Its translation: CASSVPLEGQETQYF.

Many counts were recorded for this clone. The rearrangement links TRBV7-2 to TRBJ1-2, with TRBD1 identical over 7 bases. In germline, CDR1 is SGHTA, CDR2 FQGNSA. This CDR3 has 14 residues. The ends lost 4 bases at V and 4 bases at J; junction bases unmatched: 6. CDR3 sequence reads: CASSWGTEGYGYTF. Written as DNA, the CDR3 is TGTGCCAGCAGCTGGGGGACAGAGGGCTATGGCTACACCTTC.

This clone was recorded many times. The V gene is TRBV29-1, the J gene TRBJ1-5; maybe TRBD1 (5 bases). V was pared by 7 bases and J by 0 bases, with 7 bases between. This CDR3 region has 12 residues. CDR1 is SQVTM, CDR2 ANQGSEA, per germline. The CDR3 loop reads CSAGYSNQPQHF. The DNA for the CDR3 is TGCAGCGCAGGGTATAGCAATCAGCCCCAGCATTTT.

This clone occurred many times. The chain joins TRBV6-2 or TRBV6-3 to TRBJ1-1; 8 bases fit TRBD1. Losses at the gene ends were 0 bases for V and 1 base for J; bases not matched to a gene: 13. The CDR3 has 19 amino acids. Germline CDR1 and CDR2: MNHEY and SVGEGT. Here the CDR3 reads CASSYSGPGGTTGNTEAFF. DNA of the CDR3: TGTGCCAGCAGTTACTCGGGGCCAGGGGGCACGACGGGGAACACTGAAGCTTTCTTT.

This clone appeared many times. The chain joins TRBV6-4 to TRBJ1-5; D uncertain. The CDR3 covers 13 residues. Germline V gene sequence: CDR1 MRHNA, CDR2 SNTAGT. V lost 4 bases and J lost 0, with 4 bases in between. The DNA of the CDR3 is TGTGCCAGCAGTGCGGATAGCAATCAGCCCCAGCATTTT. This codes for CASSADSNQPQHF.

This clone appeared a few times. A much larger clone differs from this one at a single base, so this may be a read error. The J gene is TRBJ2-3, the V gene TRBV2; D is possibly TRBD1 (6 bases). This CDR3 contains 15 residues. Deletions cut 9 bases from V and 0 bases from J, with 16 bases between. Germline V gives CDR1 SNHLY, CDR2 FYNNEI. The CDR3 sequence is CARLGTWKSTDTQYF. The DNA of the CDR3 is TGTGCCAGACTAGGGACATGGAAAAGCACAGATACGCAGTATTTT.

This clone has at least ten counts. The chain uses TRBV24-1 and TRBJ2-5; TRBD2 agrees at 7 bases. The junction had 4 bases not matched to a gene; V was cut back by 1 base and J by 3 bases. CDR1 and CDR2 from the germline V gene are KGHDR and SFDVKD. There are 15 residues in the CDR3. DNA for the CDR3: TGTGCCACCAGTGATTTATCTAGCGGTAAAGAGACCCAGTACTTC. This codes for CATSDLSSGKETQYF.

This clone occurred many times. The chain has TRBV30 and TRBJ1-2; D is perhaps TRBD1 (6 bases). The ends were cut back, 5 bases at V and 4 bases at J, with 17 bases in the middle. This CDR3 has 14 residues. Germline-derived CDR1 and CDR2 are GTSNPN and SVGIG (reference sequence). The CDR3 here is CAWGRGAISYGYTF. The CDR3 coding sequence is TGTGCCTGGGGTCGGGGGGCCATATCCTATGGCTACACCTTC.